Below, 32 T cell receptor beta chains from the same sample are listed, as sequenced in a study of technical replicates of blood from four donors. The method was immunoSEQ multiplex PCR; TCRdb's version includes in-frame clones alone and lacks a portion of them. The sample records over 50,000 clones, approximately 87% being singletons. The material sequenced was PBMCs. These receptors were obtained from a human donor in good health. Some clones in this sample may be carry-over from other donors' samples.

V gene TRBV2 combines with J gene TRBJ2-1, with D possibly matching TRBD1 (5 bases). The germline V and J ends were trimmed by 8 bases and 9 bases, with 17 bases remaining between them. Looked up from germline, CDR1 is SNHLY and CDR2 is FYNNEI. There are 13 residues in the CDR3. The CDR3 here is CASGEYGQGEQFF. The CDR3, as DNA: TGTGCCAGCGGGGAATACGGTCAGGGTGAGCAGTTCTTC.

This chain joins TRBV30 and TRBJ1-1, with D unresolved. In germline, CDR1 is GTSNPN, CDR2 SVGIG (reference sequence). CDR3 length: 13 amino acids. With 4 bases removed from V and 4 bases from J, the gap between germline ends came to 13 bases. The CDR3 nucleotides read TGTGCCTGGACCCGCCAGGCCGCCACTGAAGCTTTCTTT. Translated: CAWTRQAATEAFF.

The rearrangement links TRBV5-1 to TRBJ2-7; TRBD1 matches at 8 bases. The J segment lost 1 base and the V segment lost 5 bases, leaving 5 bases of the junction unmatched. Germline CDR1 reads SGHRS; CDR2 reads YFSETQ. This CDR3 is built from 14 residues. The CDR3 is CASSRTGGSYEQYF. CDR3 bases: TGCGCCAGCAGTCGCACAGGGGGATCCTACGAGCAGTACTTC.

This clone was detected once. This chain joins TRBV21-1 and TRBJ1-4; TRBD1 is taken as the D call from the table, unchecked against the DNA. TRBV21-1 is termed a pseudogene. The CDR3 consists of 14 residues. The CDR3 region has the DNA TGTGCCAGCAGCCTGGACAGGGTGAGTGAAAAACTGTTTTTT. It is translated as CASSLDRVSEKLFF.

The CDR3 DNA reads TGTGCCTGGAGCCCCTATGGTACCTCCTACGAGCAGTACTTC. It yields the protein CAWSPYGTSYEQYF. The rearrangement uses TRBV30 and TRBJ2-7; the D is unclear. Germline-derived CDR1 and CDR2 are GTSNPN and SVGIG (reference sequence). CDR3 length: 14 residues. V lost 3 bases, J lost 0 bases, and 12 bases lay in between.

This clone was observed a handful of times. The DNA of the CDR3 is TGTGCCAGCACCCGGGACAGCTCGAACACCGGGGAGCTGTTTTTT. Encoded protein: CASTRDSSNTGELFF. The J gene is TRBJ2-2, the V gene TRBV25-1; 7 bases match TRBD1. Germline-derived CDR1 and CDR2 are MGHDK and SYGVNS. The J segment lost 0 bases and the V segment lost 7 bases, leaving 5 bases of the junction unmatched. CDR3 length: 15 residues. Full variable domain (outside the CDR3, taken from reference TRBV25-1 and TRBJ2-2): EADIYQTPRYLVIGTGKKITLECSQTMGHDKMYWYQQDPGMELHLIHYSYGVNSTEKGDLSSESTVSRIRTEHFPLTLESARPSHTSQYLCASTRDSSNTGELFFGEGSRLTVL.

This chain links TRBV6-1 with TRBJ2-7; TRBD2 is a possible D gene (6 bases). This CDR3 spans 14 amino acids. Germline lookup yields CDR1 MNHNS and CDR2 SASEGT. V lost 4 bases and J 5 bases, leaving 15 bases between the germline ends. The CDR3 reads CASSGGGVSHEQYF. CDR3 bases: TGTGCCAGCAGTGGAGGAGGGGTTAGCCACGAGCAGTACTTC.

The chain joins TRBV5-6 to TRBJ1-2; TRBD1 might be the D (6 bases). Germline loops: CDR1 SGHDT, CDR2 YYEEEE. This CDR3 is 14 amino acids long. Trimming took 4 bases from V and 4 from J, leaving 14 bases between them. The CDR3 DNA is TGTGCCAGCAGCCCTGCAGGGGACCTCTATGGCTACACCTTC. It encodes CASSPAGDLYGYTF.

CDR3 in DNA: TGTGCCATCAGGACAGGGGACGGCAATCAGCCCCAGCATTTT. This codes for CAIRTGDGNQPQHF. The chain combines TRBV10-3 with TRBJ1-5, with 8 bases lining up with TRBD1. Trimming took 6 bases from V and 2 from J; bases not matched to a gene: 3. From germline, CDR1 is ENHRY and CDR2 SYGVKD. The CDR3 runs to 14 residues.

The chain employs TRBV6-4 and TRBJ2-1; D might be TRBD1 (5 bases). CDR1 is MRHNA, CDR2 SNTAGT, per germline. This CDR3 is built from 13 residues. Trimming left V 0 bases short and J 10 bases short, with 10 bases between. The CDR3: CASSDSFGQEQFF. CDR3 sequence (DNA): TGTGCCAGCAGTGACTCGTTTGGACAAGAGCAGTTCTTC.

The chain employs TRBV30 and TRBJ2-5, with D uncertain. Deletions cut 2 bases from V and 4 bases from J, with 14 bases between. CDR1 is GTSNPN and CDR2 is SVGIG in the germline V gene (reference sequence). The CDR3 is 14 amino acids. The CDR3 bases are TGTGCCTGGAGTCTCCCGTCTCTCCGAGAGACCCAGTACTTC. This codes for CAWSLPSLRETQYF. Full variable domain (missing parts from reference TRBV30 and TRBJ2-5): SQTIHQWPATLVQPVGSPLSLECTVEGTSNPNLYWYRQAAGRGLQLLFYSVGIGQISSEVPQNLSASRPQDRQFILSSKKLLLSDSGFYLCAWSLPSLRETQYFGPGTRLLVL.

The genes are TRBV11-2 and TRBJ1-3; D might be TRBD1 (6 bases). From germline, CDR1 is SGHAT and CDR2 FQNNGV. CDR3 length: 16 residues. V lost 5 bases and J lost 2, with 16 bases in between. In DNA, the CDR3 is TGTGCCAGCAGCCCTCGCGGCGGGGGCACTGGAAACACCATATATTTT. Its protein is CASSPRGGGTGNTIYF.

This chain links TRBV21-1 with TRBJ2-7; the table's D call of TRBD1 was not tested on the DNA. TRBV21-1 constitutes a pseudogene. The CDR3 consists of 16 residues. DNA for the CDR3: TGTGCCAGCAGCAAGATTAGAAGGGGCCTCTCCTACGAGCAGTACTTC. This sequence encodes CASSKIRRGLSYEQYF.

This clone appeared a few times. The rearrangement links TRBV7-2 to TRBJ1-5; D is ambiguous. Looked up from germline, CDR1 is SGHTA and CDR2 is FQGNSA. V gave up 5 bases and J gave up 4 bases, with 18 bases separating them. CDR3 length: 16 residues. As DNA, the CDR3 is TGTGCCAGCAGCCCCACCGGGTCCAGCCCTAATCAGCCCCAGCATTTT. This codes for CASSPTGSSPNQPQHF. Using reference TRBV7-2 and TRBJ1-5 for the parts outside the CDR3, the full variable domain is GAGVSQSPSNKVTEKGKDVELRCDPISGHTALYWYRQSLGQGLEFLIYFQGNSAPDKSGLPSDRFSAERTGGSVSTLTIQRTQQEDSAVYLCASSPTGSSPNQPQHFGDGTRLSIL.

The rearrangement links TRBV4-2 to TRBJ1-2; 7 nucleotides match TRBD1. The CDR3 covers 13 residues. The germline V gene has CDR1 LGHNA and CDR2 YNFKEQ. V trimming: 6 bases; J trimming: 6 bases; junction bases outside the gene matches: 7. CDR3 residues: CASRQQGLDGYTF. CDR3 DNA sequence: TGTGCCAGCAGACAACAGGGGTTGGATGGCTACACCTTC.

The V gene is TRBV4-2, the J gene TRBJ1-2; TRBD1 matches 8 bases. V gave up 0 bases and J gave up 8 bases; unmatched junction bases: 5. From germline, CDR1 is LGHNA and CDR2 YNFKEQ. The CDR3 spans 14 residues. The CDR3 region has the DNA TGTGCCAGCAGCCAAGATAGGACAGGGTACGGCTACACCTTC. This encodes CASSQDRTGYGYTF.

This sequence joins TRBV7-9 and TRBJ1-2; D remains ambiguous. This CDR3 contains 15 residues. Trimming shortened V by 1 base and J by 0 bases, and 9 bases separated the two germline ends. Looked up from germline, CDR1 is SEHNR and CDR2 is FQNEAQ (reference sequence). The CDR3 sequence: CASSLGSGTNYGYTF. CDR3 coding DNA: TGTGCCAGCAGCTTAGGGTCAGGAACTAACTATGGCTACACCTTC.

This rearrangement joins TRBV7-9 to TRBJ1-1; D is unclear. Germline V gives CDR1 SEHNR, CDR2 FQNEAQ (reference sequence). V lost 1 base, J lost 0 bases, and 9 bases lay in between. CDR3 length: 15 residues. CDR3 loop: CASSLVSAMNTEAFF. CDR3 DNA: TGTGCCAGCAGCTTAGTGAGTGCCATGAACACTGAAGCTTTCTTT.

This clone came up a few times. V usage is TRBV5-4 and J usage is TRBJ1-2; 7 nucleotides line up with TRBD1. CDR3 length: 14 amino acids. V shed 4 bases and J 4 bases; nucleotides not matched to a gene: 7. Germline values: CDR1 SGHNT, CDR2 YYREEE (reference sequence). The CDR3 nucleotides read TGTGCCAGCAGCCCTGACAGGGTGAGCTATGGCTACACCTTC. Translation gives CASSPDRVSYGYTF.

J is TRBJ1-1 and V is TRBV5-8; 7 positions match TRBD1. Germline V CDR1 and CDR2: SGHTS, YDEGEE. V shed 0 bases and J 2 bases; nucleotides not matched to a gene: 7. The CDR3 length is 16 residues. CDR3 region: CASSLGGGAYNTEAFF. CDR3 nucleotides: TGTGCCAGCAGCTTGGGAGGGGGCGCGTATAACACTGAAGCTTTCTTT.

This chain uses TRBV7-2 with TRBJ2-2; D not resolved. Germline V CDR1 and CDR2: SGHTA, FQGNSA. The length of the CDR3 is 13 residues. The V gene lost 4 bases and the J gene lost 6 bases, with 9 bases spanning the gap. CDR3 protein: CASSSPRAGELFF. CDR3 DNA sequence: TGTGCCAGCAGCTCACCTAGAGCCGGGGAGCTGTTTTTT.

The chain couples TRBV7-8 to TRBJ1-2; D gene ambiguous. Germline assignment: CDR1 SGHVS and CDR2 FQNEAQ. The CDR3 runs to 13 residues. Between the trimmed V and J ends, which lost 1 base and 2 bases, there was a span of 5 bases. This chain's CDR3 is CASSLDGNYGYTF. CDR3 nucleotides: TGTGCCAGCAGCTTAGACGGGAACTATGGCTACACCTTC.

The chain uses TRBV7-8 and TRBJ2-3, with a weak D call TRBD2 (6 bases). The CDR3 is made up of 16 amino acids. V was trimmed by 5 bases and J by 3 bases, leaving 18 bases between them. Germline-derived CDR1 and CDR2 are SGHVS and FQNEAQ. CDR3 region: CASSPHLGGGTDTQYF. The CDR3 DNA sequence: TGTGCCAGCAGCCCGCATCTCGGGGGAGGAACAGATACGCAGTATTTT.

The chain employs TRBV7-2 and TRBJ2-4; D possibly corresponds to TRBD1 (6 bases). Germline assignment: CDR1 SGHTA and CDR2 FQGNSA. The CDR3 contains 16 residues. Deletions cut 3 bases from V and 0 bases from J, with 12 bases between. The chain's CDR3 is CASSFYRELAKNIQYF. CDR3 nucleotide sequence: TGTGCCAGCAGCTTTTACAGGGAATTAGCCAAAAACATTCAGTACTTC.

The rearrangement links TRBV2 to TRBJ1-1; possible D gene TRBD1, 5 bases. Deletions cut 2 bases from V and 6 bases from J, with 19 bases between. Germline CDR1 SNHLY, CDR2 FYNNEI. This CDR3 is built from 16 residues. The CDR3 sequence is CASSEPLGQGNPEAFF. The CDR3 DNA sequence: TGTGCCAGCAGTGAACCCCTCGGGCAGGGCAACCCTGAAGCTTTCTTT.

V and J are TRBV4-3 and TRBJ2-7; 11 bases map to TRBD1. Germline loops: CDR1 LGHNA, CDR2 YSLEER. The ends lost 2 bases at V and 4 bases at J; junction bases unmatched: 10. CDR3 size: 17 residues. The CDR3 is CASSQSTTGTGGYEQYF. The CDR3 nucleotides are TGCGCCAGCAGCCAATCCACGACCGGGACAGGGGGGTACGAGCAGTACTTC.

V and J are TRBV10-3 and TRBJ2-3; 11 bases fit TRBD2. The CDR3 is made up of 13 amino acids. Germline values: CDR1 ENHRY, CDR2 SYGVKD. J lost 5 bases, V lost 11 bases, and 6 bases had no gene match. The CDR3 region is CAVLAGEGDTQYF. For the CDR3, the DNA is TGTGCCGTACTAGCGGGGGAGGGAGATACGCAGTATTTT.

The rearrangement joins TRBV7-2 to TRBJ1-2, with TRBD1 as a possible D gene (5 bases). The CDR3 has 15 amino acids. V lost 1 base and J lost 5, with 14 bases in between. Germline V gives CDR1 SGHTA, CDR2 FQGNSA. Here the CDR3 reads CASSLGKGTLYGYTF. DNA of the CDR3: TGTGCCAGCAGCTTAGGAAAAGGGACTTTATATGGCTACACCTTC.

The chain uses TRBV7-9 and TRBJ2-7; tentative D call: TRBD1 (5 bases). CDR1 and CDR2 from the germline V gene are SEHNR and FQNEAQ (reference sequence). Trimming took 4 bases from V and 5 from J, leaving 15 bases between them. The CDR3 length is 14 residues. Here the CDR3 reads CASSSSGMGNEQYF. Here the CDR3 DNA reads TGTGCCAGCAGCTCCTCAGGGATGGGAAACGAGCAGTACTTC.

The CDR3 DNA sequence: TGTGCCAGCAGCTTAGTAGGGGGAATAACCAGTATCGCTTTCTTT. Protein product: CASSLVGGITSIAFF. The chain joins TRBV7-9 to TRBJ1-1; D may be TRBD1 (6 bases). CDR3 length: 15 residues. V was trimmed by 1 base and J by 11 bases, leaving 20 bases between them. The germline CDR1 and CDR2 sequences are SEHNR and FQNEAQ (reference sequence). Combining the CDR3 with reference TRBV7-9 and TRBJ1-1 gives the whole variable domain DTGVSQNPRHKITKRGQNVTFRCDPISEHNRLYWYRQTLGQGPEFLTYFQNEAQLEKSRLLSDRFSAERPKGSFSTLEIQRTEQGDSAMYLCASSLVGGITSIAFFGQGTRLTVV.

In this sample, this clone turned up once. This chain joins TRBV19 and TRBJ2-6, with 8 nucleotides matching TRBD1. CDR3 length: 18 amino acids. The J segment lost 1 base and the V segment lost 6 bases, leaving 11 bases of the junction unmatched. The germline gives CDR1 LNHDA, CDR2 SQIVND (reference sequence). CDR3 in amino acids: CASSASGTGSSGANVLTF. CDR3 DNA: TGTGCCAGTAGCGCATCCGGGACAGGTTCTTCTGGGGCCAACGTCCTGACTTTC.

The V gene is TRBV9, the J gene TRBJ1-2, with no clear D. Germline values: CDR1 SGDLS, CDR2 YYNGEE. The CDR3 totals 14 residues. Trimming left V 0 bases short and J 7 bases short, with 13 bases between. In DNA, the CDR3 is TGTGCCAGCAGCGTAGATGATACCCCGGGTGGCTACACCTTC. This sequence encodes CASSVDDTPGGYTF.